Below, one TCR beta chain is given with its context. V lost 4 bases, J lost 4 bases, and 11 bases lay in between. This CDR3 region has 13 residues. CDR1 and CDR2 from the germline V gene are SGHNT and YYREEE (reference sequence). This entry belongs to a study of shared clonotypes between healthy human individuals. At the level of the study: Donors, aged 18 to 49, were two women and a few men. The plates for each donor numbered three CD4 naive, three CD4 memory, two CD8 naive and one CD8 memory.

The data were produced by immunoSEQ multiplex PCR, yet TCRdb's version contains in-frame clones alone and is incomplete. This table has about 2.3 million clones, around 90% appearing once. The V and J genes are TRBV5-4 and TRBJ1-2; tentatively, D is TRBD1 (5 bases). The material sequenced was naive CD4+ T cells from PBMCs. Subset: CD45RA+ positively selected. This TCR was sampled from a man younger than 35 in good health. Some clones in this sample may be carry-over from other donors' samples. The CDR3 spells CASSAGAFYGYTF. The CDR3 DNA sequence: TGTGCCAGCAGCGCCGGGGCATTCTATGGCTACACCTTC.